This T cell receptor (beta chain) derives from a study of T cells in Graves' hyperthyroidism and ophthalmopathy. This clonotype was counted ten times or more. The CDR3 runs to 14 residues. Germline V gives CDR1 MDHEN, CDR2 SYDVKM. The V and J ends lost 5 bases and 5 bases, in that order; junction bases with no gene match: 6. TCR beta CDR3 region amplification was performed from RNA transcripts. First-round RT-PCR with HTBI primers amplified the TCR CDR3 region. TCRdb itself ran the multiplex PCR reads through MiXCR, one entry per CDR3 protein. The sample includes roughly 100,000 distinct CDR3 sequences, about 45% of them seen just once.

The rearrangement joins TRBV28 to TRBJ1-5, with 7 bases matching TRBD1. The sequence was collected from a man aged 40-49 years with Graves' hyperthyroidism. Input material: blood. The CDR3 coding sequence is TGTGCCAGCAGTCGACAGGGTGGGCATCAGCCCCAGCATTTT. Its protein is CASSRQGGHQPQHF.